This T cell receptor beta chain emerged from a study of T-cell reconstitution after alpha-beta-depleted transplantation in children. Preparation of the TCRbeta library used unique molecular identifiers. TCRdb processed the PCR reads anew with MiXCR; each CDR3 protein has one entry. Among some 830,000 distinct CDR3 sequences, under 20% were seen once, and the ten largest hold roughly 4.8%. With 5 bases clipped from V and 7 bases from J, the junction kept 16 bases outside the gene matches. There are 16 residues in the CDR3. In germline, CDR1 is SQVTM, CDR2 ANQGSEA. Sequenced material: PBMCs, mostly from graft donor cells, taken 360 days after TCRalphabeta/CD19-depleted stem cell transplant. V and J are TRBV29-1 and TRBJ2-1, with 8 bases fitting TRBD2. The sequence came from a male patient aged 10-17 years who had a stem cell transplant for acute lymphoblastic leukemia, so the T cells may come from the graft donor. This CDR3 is CSVFGASGRWGNEQFF. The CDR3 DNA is TGCAGCGTTTTCGGGGCCAGCGGGAGATGGGGAAATGAGCAGTTCTTC.